This T cell receptor beta chain is from a study of Tregs in tolerant kidney transplant recipients. Method: immunoSEQ multiplex PCR; TCRdb's copy keeps in-frame clones and lacks some. This sample has fewer than 150,000 clones, with roughly 93% found just once. In the case of this clone: The antigen is not known.

Study conclusions and caveats: No direct test of biological reproducibility was done here. Findings come from small patient numbers and require larger validation.

Unstimulated Tregs (CD4+CD25+CD127-) and CD4+CD25- non-Tregs were sorted from PBMCs. This TCR was sampled from a human donor in good health. The source material was CD4+ T cells from blood.

CDR3 DNA: TGTGCCAGCTCACCACGGGACAGGACTAACTATGGCTACACCTTC. Encoded protein: CASSPRDRTNYGYTF. This chain connects TRBV18 to TRBJ1-2, with 8 bases aligning to TRBD1. The CDR3 totals 15 residues. CDR1 is KGHSH and CDR2 is LQKENI in the germline V gene. With 1 base clipped from V and 0 bases from J, the junction kept 1 base outside the gene matches. The full variable domain, completed using reference TRBV18 and TRBJ1-2, is NAGVMQNPRHLVRRRGQEARLRCSPMKGHSHVYWYRQLPEEGLKFMVYLQKENIIDESGMPKERFSAEFPKEGPSILRIQQVVRGDSAAYFCASSPRDRTNYGYTFGSGTRLTVV.